These 32 T cell receptor beta chains were sequenced from one sample in a study of cytomegalovirus exposure and HLA in healthy donors. Both 60 Vbeta primers and 13 Jbeta primers went into the PCR. Using immunoSEQ multiplex PCR, the repertoire was profiled, and TCRdb retains in-frame clones only, with some absent. The table includes approximately 170,000 clones, about 79% detected once. Sequenced input: PBMCs. All receptors come from a female donor in good health and CMV-seronegative.

V gene TRBV11-2 combines with J gene TRBJ1-2; tentatively, D is TRBD1 (5 bases). In germline, CDR1 is SGHAT, CDR2 FQNNGV. This CDR3 spans 14 amino acids. V shed 8 bases and J shed 4 bases, with 17 bases lying between them. The CDR3 is CASRPLGAGYGYTF. The CDR3 DNA sequence: TGTGCCAGCCGCCCCCTAGGGGCCGGCTATGGCTACACCTTC.

The count of this clone is one. V gene TRBV7-9 combines with J gene TRBJ1-4; TRBD1 matches 9 bases. Germline trimming cut 1 base from V and 7 bases from J; bases unmatched to any gene: 4. Per the germline V gene, CDR1 is SEHNR and CDR2 is FQNEAQ (reference sequence). This CDR3 is 15 amino acids long. CDR3 in DNA: TGTGCCAGCAGCTTAGAAGGGACAGGGAGTGAAAAACTGTTTTTT. Protein: CASSLEGTGSEKLFF.

The chain combines TRBV18 with TRBJ2-2; 10 bases are a match to TRBD1. Losses at the gene ends were 5 bases for V and 6 bases for J; bases not matched to a gene: 6. Germline V gives CDR1 KGHSH, CDR2 LQKENI. This CDR3 spans 15 amino acids. The CDR3 DNA is TGTGCCAGCTCATGGACAGGGGGGATCGCCGGGGAGCTGTTTTTT. Protein product: CASSWTGGIAGELFF.

This clone was recorded a few times. This chain uses TRBV6-1 with TRBJ2-6; D unclear. CDR3 length: 15 residues. The V gene lost 2 bases and the J gene lost 0 bases, with 5 bases spanning the gap. Germline V gene data show CDR1 as MNHNS and CDR2 as SASEGT. CDR3 bases: TGTGCCAGCAGTGAAACAAGCTCTGGGGCCAACGTCCTGACTTTC. Protein: CASSETSSGANVLTF.

Here the CDR3 DNA reads TGCGCCAGCAGCCAGGAAGCGGGAATTGGGCTCAATGAGCAGTTCTTC. It encodes CASSQEAGIGLNEQFF. J is TRBJ2-1 and V is TRBV5-1; TRBD2 agrees at 7 bases. This CDR3 comprises 16 residues. CDR1 is SGHRS, CDR2 YFSETQ, per germline. V lost 4 bases, J lost 6 bases, and 13 bases stayed unmatched.

Turning to this clone: At one boundary the junction diverges from the germline segment, which might be a read error. V and J are TRBV7-6 and TRBJ2-3, with TRBD2 matching 9 bases. The CDR3 runs to 17 residues. In germline, CDR1 is SGHVS, CDR2 FNYEAQ. CDR3: CASSPGLAGQFTDAQYF. In nucleotides, the CDR3 is TGTGCCAGCAGCCCAGGCCTAGCGGGACAATTCACAGATGCGCAGTATTTT.

The genes are TRBV7-9 and TRBJ2-1; D perhaps matches TRBD2 (5 bases). In germline, CDR1 is SEHNR, CDR2 FQNEAQ (reference sequence). V lost 1 base and J 2 bases, leaving 6 bases between the germline ends. The length of the CDR3 is 14 residues. The CDR3 here is CASSLETTYNEQFF. The CDR3, as DNA: TGTGCCAGCAGCTTAGAGACTACCTACAATGAGCAGTTCTTC.

The rearrangement links TRBV30 to TRBJ2-7, with D perhaps TRBD1 (5 bases). This CDR3 has 14 residues. Trimming removed 4 bases from V and 4 bases from J, with 17 bases in between. CDR1 is GTSNPN, CDR2 SVGIG, per germline (reference sequence). The CDR3 sequence is CAWNKGVPGYEQYF. The CDR3 nucleotides are TGTGCCTGGAACAAAGGGGTGCCTGGGTACGAGCAGTACTTC.

The V and J genes are TRBV7-2 and TRBJ1-1; 11 bases line up with TRBD1. From germline, CDR1 is SGHTA and CDR2 FQGNSA. CDR3 length: 15 amino acids. V shed 1 base and J 7 bases; nucleotides not matched to a gene: 5. This CDR3 is CASSLVGQGVSEAFF. The CDR3 nucleotides are TGTGCCAGCAGCTTAGTGGGACAGGGGGTCAGTGAAGCTTTCTTT.

The chain joins TRBV28 to TRBJ2-1; 9 bases are a match to TRBD2. The CDR3 runs to 15 residues. Germline CDR1 and CDR2: MDHEN and SYDVKM. Losses at the gene ends were 3 bases for V and 10 bases for J; bases not matched to a gene: 10. CDR3 DNA sequence: TGTGCCAGCAGTTTTCAGGCTAGCGGGACCTTGGAGCAGTTCTTC. This codes for CASSFQASGTLEQFF.

This rearrangement joins TRBV29-1 to TRBJ1-2; D gene ambiguous. Trimming cost V 7 bases and J 4 bases, with 10 bases left between them. The CDR3 has 11 amino acids. Per the germline V gene, CDR1 is SQVTM and CDR2 is ANQGSEA. The CDR3 DNA is TGCAGCGCCTCTCACATCTATGGCTACACCTTC. Translation gives CSASHIYGYTF.

This chain uses TRBV5-6 with TRBJ2-7, with 7 bases matching TRBD2. CDR3 length: 16 amino acids. The J segment lost 3 bases and the V segment lost 3 bases, leaving 12 bases of the junction unmatched. Germline values: CDR1 SGHDT, CDR2 YYEEEE. The CDR3 sequence is CASSYNLAGAIYEQYF. As DNA, the CDR3 is TGTGCCAGCAGCTATAATCTGGCGGGAGCAATCTACGAGCAGTACTTC.

This clone was observed a single time. The chain recombines TRBV30 with TRBJ2-5; TRBD1 might be the D (6 bases). Germline CDR1 is GTSNPN and CDR2 is SVGIG (reference sequence). This CDR3 is 11 amino acids long. Between the trimmed V and J ends, which lost 8 bases and 7 bases, there was a span of 14 bases. CDR3 amino acids: CAQKGERTQYF. The CDR3 region has the DNA TGTGCCCAAAAGGGGGAAAGGACCCAGTACTTC. Looking up the rest from reference TRBV30 and TRBJ2-5 gives the full variable domain: SQTIHQWPATLVQPVGSPLSLECTVEGTSNPNLYWYRQAAGRGLQLLFYSVGIGQISSEVPQNLSASRPQDRQFILSSKKLLLSDSGFYLCAQKGERTQYFGPGTRLLVL.

The CDR3 nucleotides are TGTGCCAGCAGCCCATCTAGCGGGGGGGTTATCAATGAGCAGTTCTTC. As protein: CASSPSSGGVINEQFF. This sequence joins TRBV7-3 and TRBJ2-1; 12 bases line up with TRBD2. This CDR3 is 16 amino acids long. Germline V lookup: CDR1 SGHTA, CDR2 FQGTGA. Germline trimming cut 5 bases from V and 6 bases from J; bases unmatched to any gene: 8.

This clone was found a few times. The rearrangement links TRBV19 to TRBJ2-7; TRBD1 is a possible D gene (6 bases). V gave up 5 bases and J gave up 13 bases, with 21 bases separating them. Germline assignment: CDR1 LNHDA and CDR2 SQIVND (reference sequence). The CDR3 runs to 13 residues. CDR3 sequence: CASSPPDREVYYF. For the CDR3, the DNA is TGTGCCAGTAGTCCCCCGGACAGAGAAGTCTATTACTTC. The full variable domain, its missing parts supplied by reference TRBV19 and TRBJ2-7, is DGGITQSPKYLFRKEGQNVTLSCEQNLNHDAMYWYRQDPGQGLRLIYYSQIVNDFQKGDIAEGYSVSREKKESFPLTVTSAQKNPTAFYLCASSPPDREVYYFGPGTRLTVT.

The chain recombines TRBV6-1 with TRBJ2-3, with 10 bases aligning to TRBD2. CDR1 and CDR2 (germline): MNHNS, SASEGT. The CDR3 has 15 amino acids. V gave up 5 bases and J gave up 6 bases; unmatched junction bases: 8. The CDR3 region is CASSLVAGGSDTQYF. The CDR3 DNA is TGTGCCAGCAGTTTAGTAGCGGGAGGTTCGGATACGCAGTATTTT.

The V gene is TRBV5-1, the J gene TRBJ1-2, with 7 bases aligning to TRBD1. V was clipped by 6 bases and J by 6 bases; unmatched bases: 8. This CDR3 comprises 13 residues. Germline V gene sequence: CDR1 SGHRS, CDR2 YFSETQ. CDR3 in amino acids: CASTGTASDGYTF. CDR3 sequence (DNA): TGCGCCAGCACTGGGACAGCGTCGGATGGCTACACCTTC.

The CDR3 nucleotides are TGTGCCAGCAGTTACGGAGGGGACTCTGGAAACACCATATATTTT. Its translation: CASSYGGDSGNTIYF. The chain links TRBV6-5 to TRBJ1-3; tentatively, D is TRBD1 (5 bases). The CDR3 runs 15 residues. Trimming took 2 bases from V and 0 from J, leaving 8 bases between them. Germline-derived CDR1 and CDR2 are MNHEY and SVGAGI.

The V call is TRBV30, the J call TRBJ1-2; D might be TRBD1 (5 bases). The CDR3 is 12 amino acids. Germline loops: CDR1 GTSNPN, CDR2 SVGIG (reference sequence). Deletions cut 2 bases from V and 7 bases from J, with 11 bases between. CDR3 region: CAWSLGGGGYTF. In DNA, the CDR3 is TGTGCCTGGAGTCTCGGGGGGGGTGGCTACACCTTC.

The chain links TRBV28 to TRBJ1-5; 9 nucleotides agree with TRBD1. The CDR3 length is 15 residues. V trimming: 5 bases; J trimming: 11 bases; junction bases outside the gene matches: 13. CDR1 MDHEN and CDR2 SYDVKM come from the germline V gene. CDR3: CASSGGGTGQRAQHF. The CDR3 nucleotides read TGTGCCAGCAGTGGGGGGGGGACAGGGCAAAGGGCCCAGCATTTT.

Remarks on this clone: At one boundary the junction diverges from the germline segment, which might be a read error. The chain combines TRBV5-1 with TRBJ2-4; tentative D call: TRBD1 (5 bases). CDR3 size: 15 residues. CDR1 SGHRS and CDR2 YFSETQ come from the germline V gene. The CDR3 loop reads CASSVTQGTKNSQYF. The CDR3 coding sequence is TGCGCCAGCAGCGTTACGCAGGGAACCAAAAACAGTCAGTACTTC. Full variable domain (rest looked up from reference TRBV5-1 and TRBJ2-4): KAGVTQTPRYLIKTRGQQVTLSCSPISGHRSVSWYQQTPGQGLQFLFEYFSETQRNKGNFPGRFSGRQFSNSRSEMNVSTLELGDSALYLCASSVTQGTKNSQYFGAGTRLSVL.

The chain links TRBV5-5 to TRBJ2-7, with D perhaps TRBD2 (7 bases). The CDR3 has 15 amino acids. Germline V gene sequence: CDR1 SGHKS, CDR2 YYEKEE (reference sequence). Trimming removed 2 bases at V and 4 bases at J, with 16 bases between. Here the CDR3 reads CASSLRGGAGYEQYF. The DNA for the CDR3 is TGTGCCAGCAGCTTACGAGGGGGGGCTGGTTACGAGCAGTACTTC.

This clone was counted a few times. The chain combines TRBV27 with TRBJ2-7; 7 positions match TRBD2. This CDR3 is 11 amino acids long. Germline-derived CDR1 and CDR2 are MNHEY and SMNVEV (reference sequence). Germline trimming cut 4 bases from V and 6 bases from J; bases unmatched to any gene: 0. CDR3 DNA sequence: TGTGCCAGCAGTTCGGGGGGCGAGCAGTACTTC. Translation: CASSSGGEQYF.

The chain links TRBV5-1 to TRBJ2-5, with 11 nucleotides matching TRBD2. Germline V gene lookup returns CDR1 SGHRS and CDR2 YFSETQ. This CDR3 contains 18 residues. J was trimmed by 0 bases and V by 4 bases; bases with no gene match: 11. The CDR3 bases are TGCGCCAGCAGCAGGTGGGGTAGCGGGGGGGCTAACCAAGAGACCCAGTACTTC. This sequence encodes CASSRWGSGGANQETQYF.

V is TRBV27 and J is TRBJ2-3; no clear D. Trimming removed 0 bases at V and 4 bases at J, with 5 bases between. Germline V lookup: CDR1 MNHEY, CDR2 SMNVEV (reference sequence). CDR3 length: 13 residues. The CDR3 reads CASSLSAPDTQYF. The CDR3 DNA sequence: TGTGCCAGCAGTTTATCGGCCCCAGATACGCAGTATTTT.

V gene TRBV6-5 combines with J gene TRBJ2-5; tentative D call: TRBD2 (5 bases). Germline V gene data show CDR1 as MNHEY and CDR2 as SVGAGI. The V gene lost 5 bases and the J gene lost 1 base, with 11 bases spanning the gap. This CDR3 contains 14 residues. CDR3 coding DNA: TGTGCCAGCAGTGTAAGCGGTCCCCAAGAGACCCAGTACTTC. Residues: CASSVSGPQETQYF.

This rearrangement joins TRBV5-1 to TRBJ2-3, with D possibly TRBD2 on 6 matching bases. Deletions cut 4 bases from V and 5 bases from J, with 20 bases between. This CDR3 spans 16 amino acids. Germline CDR1 SGHRS, CDR2 YFSETQ. The DNA of the CDR3 is TGCGCCAGCAGCCCCCCCCGTCCGGGAGTAGAAGATACGCAGTATTTT. This codes for CASSPPRPGVEDTQYF.

The chain joins TRBV7-3 to TRBJ1-1; D possibly corresponds to TRBD1 (5 bases). Germline values: CDR1 SGHTA, CDR2 FQGTGA. Trimming stripped 4 bases from V and 0 bases from J, with 15 bases between. The CDR3 runs to 16 residues. In DNA form, the CDR3 reads TGTGCCAGCAGCTCACAGGAGATACACATGAACACTGAAGCTTTCTTT. It yields the protein CASSSQEIHMNTEAFF.

The V gene is TRBV5-1, the J gene TRBJ2-3; D is undetermined. Germline CDR1 reads SGHRS; CDR2 reads YFSETQ. V lost 4 bases and J 1 base, leaving 7 bases between the germline ends. This CDR3 has 13 amino acids. CDR3 DNA sequence: TGCGCCAGCAGCATGAGCGGCACAGATACGCAGTATTTT. Amino acid sequence: CASSMSGTDTQYF.

The chain links TRBV4-2 to TRBJ1-1; TRBD1 is a possible D gene (5 bases). Trimming pared 3 bases from V and 1 base from J, leaving 9 bases between. CDR1 is LGHNA, CDR2 YNFKEQ, per germline. This CDR3 comprises 14 residues. CDR3 sequence (DNA): TGTGCCAGCAGCCATTTGGACAAGAACACTGAAGCTTTCTTT. This translates into CASSHLDKNTEAFF.

The chain carries TRBV30 and TRBJ1-5, with 8 nucleotides matching TRBD1. This CDR3 spans 18 amino acids. The germline CDR1 and CDR2 sequences are GTSNPN and SVGIG (reference sequence). Trimming removed 4 bases from V and 0 bases from J; junction bases left unmatched: 14. Here the CDR3 DNA reads TGTGCCTGGACCCATTACCGACAGGGGCTGGGTAGCAATCAGCCCCAGCATTTT. It yields the protein CAWTHYRQGLGSNQPQHF.

The genes are TRBV4-1 and TRBJ2-5; 7 positions match TRBD2. There are 15 residues in the CDR3. Per the germline V gene, CDR1 is MGHRA and CDR2 is YSYEKL. With V trimmed by 2 bases and J by 8 bases, 11 bases remained unmatched. The CDR3 DNA follows: TGCGCCAGCAGCCAAACCAATAGCCGGGACTATACCCAGTACTTC. This encodes CASSQTNSRDYTQYF.